These T cell receptor beta chains were read from a single sample in a study of shared clonotypes between healthy human individuals. Sequenced by immunoSEQ multiplex PCR; TCRdb stores in-frame clones only, minus some. The sample lists roughly 2,000,000 clones, just under 95% occurring once. Source material: naive CD8+ T cells from PBMCs. These TCRs come from a man younger than 35 in good health. Some clones in this sample may be carry-over from other donors' samples. Both conserved end residues are part of each CDR3. The D gene is left open where the match is weak. Only some rows state a clone size, as once, few, many or a class for expanded clones.

d_call,j_call,clone_size,v_call,cdr3_nt,cdr3_aa
TRBD1,TRBJ2-1,-,TRBV25-1,TGTGCCAGCAGTGAATGGACAGGGGGCTCCGATGAGCAGTTCTTC,CASSEWTGGSDEQFF
-,TRBJ2-7,-,TRBV9,TGTGCCAGCAGCGTAGCGACAGGCAACTACGAGCAGTACTTC,CASSVATGNYEQYF
TRBD2,TRBJ2-7,-,TRBV7-9,TGTGCCAGCAGCTTCATGGGGAAGCGGGAGTTAGGAGAGCAGTACTTC,CASSFMGKRELGEQYF
TRBD2,TRBJ2-1,-,TRBV7-9,TGTGCCATTAGAGGACTAGCGGGGATTAATGAGCAGTTCTTC,CAIRGLAGINEQFF
TRBD1,TRBJ2-3,-,TRBV18,TGTGCCAGCTCACCTTACAGGGGGTTGGAAGATACGCAGTATTTT,CASSPYRGLEDTQYF
TRBD1,TRBJ2-1,-,TRBV7-9,TGTGCCAGCAGCCACTCCGGGACAGGGGGCGAGGAGCAGTTCTTC,CASSHSGTGGEEQFF
TRBD1,TRBJ2-1,-,TRBV7-8,TGTGCCAGCAGCTTACAGGGGGCGGACCAGTTCTTC,CASSLQGADQFF
-,TRBJ1-2,-,TRBV5-1,TGCGCCAGCAGCCTTGGGGATGTCTATGGCTACACCTTC,CASSLGDVYGYTF
-,TRBJ1-1,-,TRBV30,TGTGCCTGGAGATGGGGATCGGGAGCTTTCTTT,CAWRWGSGAFF
TRBD2,TRBJ2-7,-,TRBV5-6,TGTGCCAGCAGCTTGGGACGGCGGGGGACCCATTCCTACGAGCAGTACTTC,CASSLGRRGTHSYEQYF
-,TRBJ2-5,-,TRBV19,TGTGCCAGTAGTATAGGGTATGAGACCCAGTACTTC,CASSIGYETQYF
-,TRBJ2-3,once,TRBV28,TGTGCCAGCAGTTTAATGGGGACCGGGGATACGCAGTATTTT,CASSLMGTGDTQYF
TRBD1,TRBJ2-7,-,TRBV11-3,TGTGCCAGCAGCTTCGGACAGGGAAGTCTCGTATCCGAGCAGTACTTC,CASSFGQGSLVSEQYF
-,TRBJ2-7,-,TRBV27,TGTGCCAGCGGGGCCGGGACTGGAACCTACGAGCAGTACTTC,CASGAGTGTYEQYF
-,TRBJ2-1,-,TRBV4-3,TGCGCCAGCAGCCCCTTTTTTCTGGGGGAGGACAATGAGCAGTTCTTC,CASSPFFLGEDNEQFF
TRBD1,TRBJ2-7,-,TRBV18,TGTGCCAGCTCACCGGGACAGGGGTTATACGAGCAGTACTTC,CASSPGQGLYEQYF
TRBD2,TRBJ2-3,-,TRBV28,TGTGCCAGCGCCCCCCTAGCGGCCCTTGAAGATACGCAGTATTTT,CASAPLAALEDTQYF
-,TRBJ2-1,-,TRBV27,TGTGCCAGCAGGGGACATACTTACAATGAGCAGTTCTTC,CASRGHTYNEQFF
-,TRBJ2-3,-,TRBV27,TGTGCCAGCAGTTTCTCCAGCATAAGCAAGCGGTACACAGATACGCAGTATTTT,CASSFSSISKRYTDTQYF
-,TRBJ2-3,-,TRBV9,TGTGCCAGCAGCGTAGGTCTCTGGAGCACAGATACGCAGTATTTT,CASSVGLWSTDTQYF
-,TRBJ2-1,-,TRBV27,TGTGCCAGCAGCCACCCCTACAATGAGCAGTTCTTC,CASSHPYNEQFF
-,TRBJ1-5,-,TRBV5-7,TGTGCCAGCAGCTCGATACAGGGAGTTAGCAATCAGCCCCAGCATTTT,CASSSIQGVSNQPQHF
TRBD2,TRBJ2-3,-,TRBV13,TGTGCCAGCAGCTTAGGCGGGCTAGCGGGAGATACGCAGTATTTT,CASSLGGLAGDTQYF
-,TRBJ1-4,-,TRBV28,TGTGCCAGCAGTCAGTTAGTTCCGCGAGGTAATGAAAAACTGTTTTTT,CASSQLVPRGNEKLFF